A selection of T cell receptor beta chains follows, all from one sample in a study of resident and recirculating memory T cells in vitiligo. Profiled with immunoSEQ multiplex PCR; TCRdb holds only in-frame clones, not every one. The profile shows approximately 69,000 clones, 90% to 95% of them singletons. The specimen was blood. All receptors derive from a male donor with vitiligo. Each CDR3 is given with its conserved first and last residue. D genes are given only for firm matches. Clone size is stated in some rows and not others, as once, few, many or a class when expanded.

clone size	D gene	V gene	J gene	CDR3 protein	CDR3 DNA
NA	TRBD1	TRBV7-2	TRBJ1-1	CASSLSRGRGPLNTEAFF	TGTGCCAGCAGCTTAAGTAGGGGGCGGGGTCCTTTGAACACTGAAGCTTTCTTT
NA	NA	TRBV19	TRBJ2-7	CASSMSASSYEQYF	TGTGCCAGTAGTATGAGCGCTTCATCCTACGAGCAGTACTTC
NA	NA	TRBV5-6	TRBJ2-1	CASSFYFWQEGPHNEQFF	TGTGCCAGCAGCTTTTATTTTTGGCAGGAAGGCCCCCACAATGAGCAGTTCTTC
NA	NA	TRBV29-1	TRBJ2-2	CSAGLTGELFF	TGCAGCGCTGGACTTACCGGGGAGCTGTTTTTT
NA	TRBD1	TRBV9	TRBJ2-5	CASSLTGGGQGWETQYF	TGTGCCAGCAGCCTCACTGGGGGGGGACAGGGGTGGGAGACCCAGTACTTC
NA	NA	TRBV14	TRBJ2-1	CASSQDRGLLSYNEQFF	TGTGCCAGCAGCCAAGACCGCGGTCTGCTCTCCTACAATGAGCAGTTCTTC
NA	NA	TRBV4-3	TRBJ1-2	CASSQEYLGGYGYTF	TGCGCCAGCAGCCAAGAGTACCTCGGGGGCTATGGCTACACCTTC
NA	NA	TRBV5-6	TRBJ1-2	CASSLPGPRGYGYTF	TGTGCCAGCAGCTTGCCCGGGCCGAGGGGGTATGGCTACACCTTC
NA	NA	TRBV29-1	TRBJ2-3	CSVATGRTDTQYF	TGCAGCGTTGCCACAGGGAGAACAGATACGCAGTATTTT
NA	NA	TRBV4-2	TRBJ2-5	CASSQEYGANAPGETQYF	TGTGCCAGCAGCCAGGAATATGGGGCCAACGCCCCCGGGGAGACCCAGTACTTC
NA	NA	TRBV12-5	TRBJ2-3	CASGLVLGIISGGGLSTDTQYF	TGTGCTAGTGGTTTGGTTTTGGGTATAATTAGCGGCGGCGGATTAAGCACAGATACGCAGTATTTT
once	TRBD2	TRBV10-3	TRBJ2-1	CAISLRASGGARGNTEQFF	TGTGCCATCAGCCTACGAGCTAGCGGGGGGGCGCGGGGCAATACTGAGCAGTTCTTC
NA	TRBD2	TRBV11-2	TRBJ2-5	CASSAQRLARETQYF	TGTGCCAGCAGCGCCCAGAGACTAGCCCGGGAGACCCAGTACTTC
NA	TRBD2	TRBV7-9	TRBJ2-5	CASSSGGLAGKETQYF	TGTGCCAGCAGCTCCGGTGGCCTAGCGGGGAAAGAGACCCAGTACTTC
NA	NA	TRBV5-1	TRBJ1-1	CASSLTAGNTEAFF	TGCGCCAGCAGCTTAACCGCGGGTAACACTGAAGCTTTCTTT
NA	NA	TRBV2	TRBJ2-2	CATQGSRSGELFF	TGTGCCACCCAGGGGTCAAGGTCCGGGGAGCTGTTTTTT
NA	NA	TRBV5-5	TRBJ1-1	CASSYQASNTEAFF	TGTGCCAGCAGCTATCAGGCTTCGAACACTGAAGCTTTCTTT
NA	NA	TRBV29-1	TRBJ2-3	CSVVRGWADTQYF	TGCAGCGTTGTCCGGGGGTGGGCAGATACGCAGTATTTT
few	TRBD1	TRBV4-1	TRBJ1-6	CASSLPTGVTTPLHF	TGCGCCAGCAGCCTACCGACAGGGGTAACAACACCCCTCCACTTT
NA	TRBD1	TRBV9	TRBJ2-7	CASSVGRGLPYEQYF	TGTGCCAGCAGCGTAGGCAGGGGGCTGCCCTACGAGCAGTACTTC
NA	TRBD1	TRBV4-1	TRBJ2-7	CASSQGDRAIGEQYF	TGCGCCAGCAGCCAGGGTGACAGGGCCATAGGGGAGCAGTACTTC
few	NA	TRBV27	TRBJ1-2	CASSSDTYNGYTF	TGTGCCAGCAGTTCGGACACGTATAATGGCTACACCTTC
NA	TRBD1	TRBV9	TRBJ2-7	CASSAGGQGDEQYF	TGTGCCAGCAGCGCGGGTGGACAGGGGGACGAGCAGTACTTC
NA	TRBD2	TRBV7-9	TRBJ2-2	CASRILAVTGELFF	TGTGCCAGCAGGATACTAGCGGTAACCGGGGAGCTGTTTTTT
NA	NA	TRBV6-5	TRBJ2-1	CASRSGGEQFF	TGTGCCAGCAGGTCCGGGGGTGAGCAGTTCTTC
NA	TRBD1	TRBV6-5	TRBJ1-2	CASSRAGGENYGYTF	TGTGCCAGCAGTAGGGCAGGGGGCGAGAACTATGGCTACACCTTC